One and the same sample provided the 26 T cell receptor beta chains below, sequenced in a study of PD-L1 blockade in urothelial cancer. Profiled with immunoSEQ multiplex PCR; TCRdb holds only in-frame clones, not every one. The sample records tens of thousands of clones, around 86% being singletons. The sample in question was PBMCs, obtained around atezolizumab (anti-PD-L1) treatment. These receptors were taken from a man aged 50 to 60 with urothelial cancer.

This rearrangement joins TRBV10-3 to TRBJ1-1; 9 nucleotides align to TRBD1. This CDR3 is built from 14 residues. V gave up 7 bases and J gave up 4 bases; unmatched junction bases: 7. Germline CDR1 reads ENHRY; CDR2 reads SYGVKD. The CDR3 DNA sequence: TGTGCCATCAAGATTCCGGGACAGGGCACTGAAGCTTTCTTT. Encoded protein: CAIKIPGQGTEAFF.

The chain is built from TRBV7-2 and TRBJ2-5; D not certain. This CDR3 contains 12 residues. Per germline, CDR1 SGHTA and CDR2 FQGNSA. V was pared by 4 bases and J by 5 bases, with 8 bases between. The chain's CDR3 is CASSSRRETQYF. DNA for the CDR3: TGTGCCAGCAGCTCCCGGCGGGAGACCCAGTACTTC.

The chain has TRBV10-3 and TRBJ1-2; 9 nucleotides line up with TRBD1. Germline assignment: CDR1 ENHRY and CDR2 SYGVKD. This CDR3 is 14 amino acids long. V shed 6 bases, J shed 7 bases, and the junction held 9 bases outside the gene matches. The CDR3 spells CAISRITGGSGYTF. The CDR3, as DNA: TGTGCCATCAGCCGCATTACAGGGGGCAGTGGCTACACCTTC.

This chain joins TRBV4-1 and TRBJ2-7; a possible D gene is TRBD2 (5 bases). CDR1 is MGHRA, CDR2 YSYEKL, per germline. This CDR3 spans 16 amino acids. Trimming removed 1 base from V and 9 bases from J, with 22 bases in between. The CDR3 DNA is TGCGCCAGCAGCCAAGGACTCGGGGATTTTACGAAGGGGCAGTACTTC. Encoded protein: CASSQGLGDFTKGQYF.

This clone has a handful of counts. The chain couples TRBV5-6 to TRBJ2-1, with 9 bases fitting TRBD2. This CDR3 region has 15 residues. V shed 4 bases, J shed 4 bases, and the junction held 6 bases outside the gene matches. In germline, CDR1 is SGHDT, CDR2 YYEEEE. The CDR3 DNA sequence: TGTGCCAGCAGCGGCGGGGGGGCTATTTACAATGAGCAGTTCTTC. Its translation: CASSGGGAIYNEQFF. Based on the CDR3 plus reference TRBV5-6 and TRBJ2-1, the full variable domain is DAGVTQSPTHLIKTRGQQVTLRCSPKSGHDTVSWYQQALGQGPQFIFQYYEEEERQRGNFPDRFSGHQFPNYSSELNVNALLLGDSALYLCASSGGGAIYNEQFFGPGTRLTVL.

The V and J genes are TRBV9 and TRBJ1-6; 10 bases match TRBD1. The V gene's germline CDR1 is SGDLS and CDR2 YYNGEE. V was pared by 3 bases and J by 4 bases, with 7 bases of the junction left unmatched. The CDR3 has 17 residues. This CDR3 is CASSERGTGAYNSPLHF. The CDR3, as DNA: TGTGCCAGCAGCGAGAGGGGGACAGGGGCATATAATTCACCCCTCCACTTT.

This clone has only one observation. This chain connects TRBV14 to TRBJ1-2, with 11 bases that match TRBD1. CDR3 size: 15 residues. The V gene's germline CDR1 is SGHDN and CDR2 FVKESK. The V segment lost 8 bases and the J segment 3 bases; nucleotides outside the gene matches: 8. For the CDR3, the DNA is TGTGCCAGCTCCTCCGGACAGGGGGCCTACTATGGCTACACCTTC. Its translation is CASSSGQGAYYGYTF.

The chain links TRBV2 to TRBJ2-1; D gene ambiguous. V was shortened by 6 bases and J by 7 bases, with 4 bases between the two germline ends. This CDR3 region has 10 residues. The germline gives CDR1 SNHLY, CDR2 FYNNEI. Here the CDR3 DNA reads TGTGCCAGCAGGTATAATGAGCAGTTCTTC. This sequence encodes CASRYNEQFF.

This clone was detected only once. The chain combines TRBV6-4 with TRBJ2-2, with 11 bases lining up with TRBD2. V lost 6 bases, J lost 2 bases, and 5 bases stayed unmatched. The germline V gene has CDR1 MRHNA and CDR2 SNTAGT. The length of the CDR3 is 16 residues. CDR3 sequence (DNA): TGTGCCAGCAGCCGAAGACTAGCGGGAAACACCGGGGAGCTGTTTTTT. This sequence encodes CASSRRLAGNTGELFF.

The chain links TRBV5-4 to TRBJ2-1, with D unresolved. The CDR3 loop spans 16 amino acids. Germline loops: CDR1 SGHNT, CDR2 YYREEE (reference sequence). Trimming pared 0 bases from V and 2 bases from J, leaving 12 bases between. In DNA, the CDR3 is TGTGCCAGCAGCTTGGGCGGTACCGTTCCCTACAATGAGCAGTTCTTC. It translates to CASSLGGTVPYNEQFF.

The rearrangement links TRBV13 to TRBJ2-7, with D uncertain. Trimming stripped 4 bases from V and 7 bases from J, with 14 bases between. The CDR3 contains 13 residues. Germline lookup yields CDR1 PRHDT and CDR2 FYEKMQ (reference sequence). The CDR3 here is CASSSPSELEQYF. The DNA of the CDR3 is TGTGCCAGCAGCTCCCCCAGCGAGCTGGAGCAGTACTTC.

This chain links TRBV5-6 with TRBJ1-1; 7 bases are a match to TRBD1. CDR3 length equals 14 residues. Germline V gene data show CDR1 as SGHDT and CDR2 as YYEEEE. V dropped 3 bases and J dropped 5; count of bases not matched to a gene: 7. Written as DNA, the CDR3 is TGTGCCAGCAGCTACCGGGACAGATATACTGAAGCTTTCTTT. Amino acid sequence: CASSYRDRYTEAFF.

This chain joins TRBV7-8 and TRBJ2-6; the match to TRBD2 covers 11 bases. Looked up from germline, CDR1 is SGHVS and CDR2 is FQNEAQ. The CDR3 runs to 18 residues. Trimming cost V 2 bases and J 2 bases; bases outside gene matches: 5. The CDR3 loop is CASSLNLAGGTGANVLTF. CDR3 coding DNA: TGTGCCAGCAGCTTAAACCTAGCGGGAGGAACTGGGGCCAACGTCCTGACTTTC.

The chain carries TRBV7-9 and TRBJ2-5; no clear D. V lost 1 base and J 3 bases, leaving 6 bases between the germline ends. This CDR3 has 13 amino acids. Germline V gives CDR1 SEHNR, CDR2 FQNEAQ (reference sequence). The CDR3 region has the DNA TGTGCCAGCAGCTTAGAGAGGAAAGAGACCCAGTACTTC. It is translated as CASSLERKETQYF.

V and J are TRBV18 and TRBJ2-7; 10 bases align to TRBD1. With 4 bases clipped from V and 1 base from J, the junction kept 7 bases outside the gene matches. The V gene's germline CDR1 is KGHSH and CDR2 LQKENI. This CDR3 has 16 residues. The CDR3 region is CASSRDRGSGSYEQYF. The DNA of the CDR3 is TGTGCCAGCTCACGGGACAGGGGTTCGGGATCCTACGAGCAGTACTTC.

The V call is TRBV7-2, the J call TRBJ2-7, with D possibly matching TRBD1 (7 bases). Per the germline V gene, CDR1 is SGHTA and CDR2 is FQGNSA. With 5 bases removed from V and 4 bases from J, the gap between germline ends came to 18 bases. The CDR3 spans 15 residues. In DNA form, the CDR3 reads TGTGCCAGCAGCCCGCAGGGGGGACACATTTACGAGCAGTACTTC. It is translated as CASSPQGGHIYEQYF. The full variable domain, rest sourced from reference TRBV7-2 and TRBJ2-7, is GAGVSQSPSNKVTEKGKDVELRCDPISGHTALYWYRQSLGQGLEFLIYFQGNSAPDKSGLPSDRFSAERTGGSVSTLTIQRTQQEDSAVYLCASSPQGGHIYEQYFGPGTRLTVT.

This rearrangement joins TRBV19 to TRBJ1-5; TRBD1 matches 7 bases. Losses at the gene ends were 10 bases for V and 2 bases for J; bases not matched to a gene: 8. Germline V gene sequence: CDR1 LNHDA, CDR2 SQIVND (reference sequence). There are 14 residues in the CDR3. In nucleotides, the CDR3 is TGTGCCACCTCAGGGGGTAAGGGCAATCAGCCCCAGCATTTT. Amino acid sequence: CATSGGKGNQPQHF.

The chain combines TRBV6-1 with TRBJ2-5; 10 nucleotides agree with TRBD2. CDR1 MNHNS and CDR2 SASEGT come from the germline V gene. Trimming cost V 7 bases and J 1 base; bases outside gene matches: 6. The length of the CDR3 is 15 residues. The CDR3 here is CASTPSGGFQETQYF. CDR3 nucleotides: TGTGCCAGCACCCCTAGCGGGGGTTTCCAAGAGACCCAGTACTTC.

The chain carries TRBV27 and TRBJ1-1, with D perhaps matching TRBD1 (6 bases). This CDR3 has 16 amino acids. V lost 4 bases, J lost 0 bases, and 15 bases lay in between. The V gene's germline CDR1 is MNHEY and CDR2 SMNVEV (reference sequence). The CDR3 bases are TGTGCCAGCAGTTACAGGGAGTGGGGAGTGAACACTGAAGCTTTCTTT. Translating it yields CASSYREWGVNTEAFF.

This rearrangement joins TRBV4-3 to TRBJ1-1, with 9 bases identical to TRBD1. Trimming cost V 2 bases and J 0 bases; bases outside gene matches: 10. There are 18 residues in the CDR3. CDR1 and CDR2 from the germline V gene are LGHNA and YSLEER. CDR3 in amino acids: CASSQLTGGERVNTEAFF. DNA for the CDR3: TGCGCCAGCAGCCAACTTACAGGGGGCGAAAGGGTGAACACTGAAGCTTTCTTT.

CDR3 bases: TGTGCCAGTAGTACGGACAGGGGGCTGTCTTACGAGCAGTACTTC. This translates into CASSTDRGLSYEQYF. The chain uses TRBV19 and TRBJ2-7; 11 positions match TRBD1. CDR1 is LNHDA, CDR2 SQIVND, per germline (reference sequence). This CDR3 is built from 15 residues. The J segment lost 4 bases and the V segment lost 4 bases, leaving 6 bases of the junction unmatched.

The chain uses TRBV13 and TRBJ2-1, with 16 bases lining up with TRBD2. V gave up 5 bases and J gave up 1 base; unmatched junction bases: 5. The CDR3 sequence is 18 residues long. The germline V gene has CDR1 PRHDT and CDR2 FYEKMQ (reference sequence). CDR3 sequence reads: CASSPGTSGRASYNEQFF. CDR3 DNA: TGTGCCAGCAGCCCAGGGACTAGCGGGAGGGCTTCCTACAATGAGCAGTTCTTC.

The chain carries TRBV19 and TRBJ2-1; 10 bases line up with TRBD1. The CDR3 spans 14 residues. Looked up from germline, CDR1 is LNHDA and CDR2 is SQIVND (reference sequence). Trimming took 1 base from V and 9 from J; bases not matched to a gene: 3. CDR3 DNA sequence: TGTGCCAGTAGTATAGGTGGACAGGGGGGTGAGCAGTTCTTC. Amino acids: CASSIGGQGGEQFF.

This clone was counted only a few times. CDR3 loop: CASGRGQGSHNQPQHF. The CDR3 nucleotides are TGTGCCAGCGGGAGGGGACAGGGATCCCACAATCAGCCCCAGCATTTT. V usage is TRBV27 and J usage is TRBJ1-5; 9 bases align to TRBD1. V shed 8 bases and J 3 bases; nucleotides not matched to a gene: 11. CDR1 and CDR2 (germline): MNHEY, SMNVEV (reference sequence). This CDR3 comprises 16 residues.

The chain recombines TRBV5-1 with TRBJ2-1; 9 nucleotides agree with TRBD1. The germline V gene has CDR1 SGHRS and CDR2 YFSETQ. The V and J ends lost 1 base and 10 bases, in that order; junction bases with no gene match: 9. This CDR3 contains 15 residues. CDR3 nucleotides: TGCGCCAGCAGCTTGCCAAGGACAGGGGATTTCGAGCAGTTCTTC. Protein product: CASSLPRTGDFEQFF.

V is TRBV19 and J is TRBJ2-2; 12 positions agree with TRBD1. This CDR3 comprises 15 residues. Germline loops: CDR1 LNHDA, CDR2 SQIVND (reference sequence). After removal of 8 bases from V and 5 bases from J, the junction contained 6 bases not matched to a gene. The CDR3, as DNA: TGTGCCAGTCGATCGGGACAGGGGGCAACCGGGGAGCTGTTTTTT. Its translation is CASRSGQGATGELFF.